The following is a TCR beta chain sequence with its context. Its cognate antigen is unknown. The record originates from a study of vaccination effects on CD4 cells after COVID-19. This table comes from immunoSEQ multiplex PCR, and its TCRdb copy is limited to in-frame clones, with some not included. This table has 30,000 to 40,000 clones, roughly 70% appearing once. Before sequencing, viral peptide pools were used by the ViraFEST assay to expand antigen-specific CD4+ T cells. Isolation of CD4+ T cells took place after 10 days of culture. According to the study, vaccine recipients showed no prior SARS-CoV-2 infection and negative nucleocapsid antibodies. Cells had half their medium changed to IL-2 medium on days 3 and 7. The ends were cut back, 5 bases at V and 6 bases at J, with 10 bases in the middle. The CDR3 is 11 amino acids. CDR1 SQVTM and CDR2 ANQGSEA come from the germline V gene.

This chain joins TRBV29-1 and TRBJ1-2, with TRBD1 as a possible D gene (5 bases). The specimen comprised CD4+ T cells from PBMCs cultured with SARS-CoV-2 spike peptides, sampled before COVID-19 vaccination. The origin of this receptor is a human donor who received a COVID-19 vaccine. Here the CDR3 reads CSVLAGNGYTF. The DNA of the CDR3 is TGCAGCGTTCTCGCAGGGAATGGCTACACCTTC.